This TCR beta chain stems from a study of T cell repertoires in cytomegalovirus infection. Turning to the study itself: Public TCR beta signature analysis indicated the presence of both CMV infection and matching HLA type. Findings and caveats of the study: The study found HLA-C-restricted CMV-specific TCR beta clonotypes dominating the ex vivo response. Totalled public TCR beta family frequency picked out people who carried CMV plus the relevant HLA.

Each CDR3 protein is one row after TCRdb ran MiXCR on the reads. The sample consists of about 490,000 distinct CDR3 sequences, more than 25% of them appearing once. This clonotype was observed many times. The antigen remains unidentified. CDR3 length: 15 amino acids. Unmatched junction bases numbered 8, after V lost 4 bases and J lost 4 bases. Germline V gives CDR1 SGHTA, CDR2 FQGNSA. The clonotype comes from a human donor in good health (CMV status not recorded). Some clones in this sample may be carry-over from other donors' samples. Sequences were obtained from PBMCs. The V gene is TRBV7-2, the J gene TRBJ1-1, with TRBD1 matching 8 bases. CDR3 coding DNA: TGTGCCAGCAGCTCTGGACAGGGTGGTCCCACTGAAGCTTTCTTT. Translation: CASSSGQGGPTEAFF.